This T cell receptor (beta chain) emerged from a study of beta chain features in type 1 diabetes. As for the study in general: Summed over all samples, the examined sorted cells came to about 110 million.

Study-wide points: Naive, central memory and Treg TCRB repertoires appeared more alike in patients than in healthy donors. In all four CD4+ subsets, TCRB CDR3 length was significantly, moderately reduced in type 1 diabetes.

Concerning this clone: The antigen remains undetermined.

The authors reverse transcribed all of the isolated RNA, so sequencing captured expressed TCRB transcripts. Assay: immunoSEQ multiplex PCR; the TCRdb copy retains only in-frame clones and omits some. Altogether 300,000 or so clones are present, 14% being singletons, with the ten largest covering more than 0.015%. V lost 6 bases to trimming and J lost 1 base, with 10 bases between them. The CDR3 sequence is 15 residues long. The germline gives CDR1 MDHEN, CDR2 SYDVKM. A sort by CD45RO/CCR7/CD25/CD127/CD95/CD27 yielded CD4+ naive, central memory, regulatory and stem cell-like memory cells. The chain uses TRBV28 and TRBJ2-6; the D is unclear. The sample was naive CD4+ T cells from blood. The receptor comes from a man aged 25-45 years with type 1 diabetes. The DNA of the CDR3 is TGTGCCAGCAGAGACTTCCAATCTGGGGCCAACGTCCTGACTTTC. This sequence encodes CASRDFQSGANVLTF.